This T cell receptor (beta chain) was profiled in a study of blood T cells in healthy people across ages. Points from the study as a whole: It was found that TCR beta diversity correlated strongly with the percentage of naive T cells. Aged donors had fewer naive CD4+ cells and lower diversity than long-lived donors.

Germline assignment: CDR1 MNHEY and CDR2 SMNVEV (reference sequence). Trimming at V came to 6 bases and at J to 4 bases, leaving 9 bases not matched to a gene. This CDR3 region has 15 residues. As regards this clonotype: Its antigen is currently unknown.

The use of a sample-barcoded 5' primer and a J-beta primer mix characterized a second PCR of about 7 to 12 cycles. The template-switch adaptor was a 5' adaptor with 12 random nucleotides. It tagged each cDNA molecule. Sequencing yielded, for each sample, at least 2.5 million paired-end reads carrying CDR3. TCRdb re-derived calls from the 5' RACE reads in MiXCR, one entry per CDR3 protein. The sample has hundreds of thousands of distinct CDR3 sequences; approximately 21% are singletons. The specimen sequenced was blood. The V and J genes are TRBV27 and TRBJ2-7; 10 bases are a match to TRBD2. This receptor was identified in a man in his 70s in good health. The CDR3 loop reads CASSGLAANKYEQYF. In DNA, the CDR3 is TGTGCCAGCAGCGGACTAGCGGCAAACAAATACGAGCAGTACTTC.